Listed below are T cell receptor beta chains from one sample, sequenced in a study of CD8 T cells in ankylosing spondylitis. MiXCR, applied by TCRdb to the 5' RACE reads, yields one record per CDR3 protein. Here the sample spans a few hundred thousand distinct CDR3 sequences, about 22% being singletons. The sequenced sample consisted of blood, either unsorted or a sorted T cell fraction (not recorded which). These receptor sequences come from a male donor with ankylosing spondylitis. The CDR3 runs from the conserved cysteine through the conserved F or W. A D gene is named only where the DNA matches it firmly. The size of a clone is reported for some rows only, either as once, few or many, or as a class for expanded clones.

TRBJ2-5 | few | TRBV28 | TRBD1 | TGTGCCAGCAGTTCCCGGGACAGGGGGAAAGTGGAGACCCAGTACTTC | CASSSRDRGKVETQYF
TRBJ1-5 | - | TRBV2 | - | TGTGCCAGCAGTGAAGGGAGGGGGTCTCAGCCCCAGCATTTT | CASSEGRGSQPQHF
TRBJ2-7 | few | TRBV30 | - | TGTGCCTGGAGGACGCCTGGCGGACACGAGCAGTACTTC | CAWRTPGGHEQYF
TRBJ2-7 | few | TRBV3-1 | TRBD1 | TGTGCCAGCAGCCAGGGACAGTCCTACGAGCAGTACTTC | CASSQGQSYEQYF
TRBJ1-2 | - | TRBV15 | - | TGTGCCACCAGCAGAGCGGCAGCTACGTATGGCTACACCTTC | CATSRAAATYGYTF
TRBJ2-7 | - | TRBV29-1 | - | TGCAGCGTTGAAGTCCGTCCGGGTGGTGAGCAGTACTTC | CSVEVRPGGEQYF
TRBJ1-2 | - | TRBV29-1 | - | TGCAGCGTTCGGGCCCCTTTTTCATCAAAGGGAGTGTTTGGCTATGGCTACACCTTC | CSVRAPFSSKGVFGYGYTF
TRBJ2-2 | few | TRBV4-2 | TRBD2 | TGTGCCAGCAGCCACGGACTAGCGGGAGGCGTATCGAACACCGGGGAGCTGTTTTTT | CASSHGLAGGVSNTGELFF
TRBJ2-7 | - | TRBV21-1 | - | TGTGCCAGCAGCAAAAGGGTCAGGGATTTCTACGAGCAGTACTTC | CASSKRVRDFYEQYF
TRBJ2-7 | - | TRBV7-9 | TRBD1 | TGTGCCAGCAGCTTAAGAGGGGGCTTGACAGTATACGAGCAGTACTTC | CASSLRGGLTVYEQYF
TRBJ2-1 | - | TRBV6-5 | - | TGTGCCAGCAGTTCCCCAGCCCGGCCCTACAATGAGCAGTTCTTC | CASSSPARPYNEQFF
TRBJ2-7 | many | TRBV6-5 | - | TGTGCCAGCAGCTACGGGGGACAGACCTACGAGCAGTACTTC | CASSYGGQTYEQYF
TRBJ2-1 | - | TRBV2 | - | TGTGCCAGCAGTGGGGCCTCAGGGAATGAGCAGTTCTTC | CASSGASGNEQFF
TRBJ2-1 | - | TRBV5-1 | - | TGCGCCAGCAGCCCGCAGACTTATCCTTCGGGGCACAATGAGCAGTTCTTC | CASSPQTYPSGHNEQFF
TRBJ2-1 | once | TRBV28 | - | TGTGCCAGCAGTTTAAGGGTCGATAAGCAGTTCTTC | CASSLRVDKQFF
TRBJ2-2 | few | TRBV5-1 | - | TGCGCCAGCAGCTTGGCTGTGGGGTTTCCCGGGGAGCTGTTTTTT | CASSLAVGFPGELFF
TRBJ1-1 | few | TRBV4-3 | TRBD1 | TGCGCCAGCAGCCAAACCGGGACAGATGCGCACACTGAAGCTTTCTTT | CASSQTGTDAHTEAFF
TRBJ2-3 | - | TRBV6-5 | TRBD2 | TGTGCCAGCAGTTACGCCAGCGGGGGGCGGCGAGATACGCAGTATTTT | CASSYASGGRRDTQYF
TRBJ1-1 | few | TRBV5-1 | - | TGCGCCAGCAGCTTGGAGGTTCGCACTGAAGCTTTCTTT | CASSLEVRTEAFF
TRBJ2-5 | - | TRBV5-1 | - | TGCGCCAGCAGCTTGGCCAGACCGGAGACCCAGTACTTC | CASSLARPETQYF
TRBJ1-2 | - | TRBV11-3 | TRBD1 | TGTGCCAGCAGCGCCCGGACAGGGGTTAATGGCTACACCTTC | CASSARTGVNGYTF
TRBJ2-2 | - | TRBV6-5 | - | TGTGCCAGCAGTTACTGGCAGGACACCGGGGAGCTGTTTTTT | CASSYWQDTGELFF
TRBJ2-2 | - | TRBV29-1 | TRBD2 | TGCAGCGTTGTTCTAGCGGTCAACACCGGGGAGCTGTTTTTT | CSVVLAVNTGELFF
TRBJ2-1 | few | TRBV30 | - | TGTGCCTGGAGGAATACACCCCCGGGTGATGAGCAGTTCTTC | CAWRNTPPGDEQFF
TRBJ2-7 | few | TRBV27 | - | TGTGCCAGCAGATCGATTGGCCTTTCCTACGAGCAGTACTTC | CASRSIGLSYEQYF
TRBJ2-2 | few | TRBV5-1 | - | TGCGCCAGCAGCTTGGAGGCGTCTGCCACCGGGGAGCTGTTTTTT | CASSLEASATGELFF
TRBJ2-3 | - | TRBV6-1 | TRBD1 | TGTGCCACCCTCGTGGCAGGGGGCAGGGCATATACGCAGTATTTT | CATLVAGGRAYTQYF
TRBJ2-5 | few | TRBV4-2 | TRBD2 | TGTGCCAGCAGCCCTACCTCCTTGGCGGGAGGGGTTGGCCAGTACTTC | CASSPTSLAGGVGQYF
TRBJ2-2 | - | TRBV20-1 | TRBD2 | TGCAGTGCAGGGGGGCTAGCGGGAGTCGGGGAGCTGTTTTTT | CSAGGLAGVGELFF
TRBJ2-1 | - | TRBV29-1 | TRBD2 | TGCAGCGTTGGGGTTAGCGGGAGCTATGAGCAGTTCTTC | CSVGVSGSYEQFF
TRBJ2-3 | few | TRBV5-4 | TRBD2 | TGTGCGGATTCTAGCGGGGACACAGATACGCAGTATTTT | CADSSGDTDTQYF
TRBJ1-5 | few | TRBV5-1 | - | TGCGCCAGCAGCTTGGAAGGGGCTGGAAATCAGCCCCAGCATTTT | CASSLEGAGNQPQHF
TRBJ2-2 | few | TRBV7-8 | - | TGTGCCAGCAGCTTAGGGACACAAAACACCGGGGAGCTGTTTTTT | CASSLGTQNTGELFF
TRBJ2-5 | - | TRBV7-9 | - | TGTGCCAGCAGTCAAAAAGCACAAGAGACCCAGTACTTC | CASSQKAQETQYF
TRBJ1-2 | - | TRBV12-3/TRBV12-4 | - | TGTGCCAGCAGTTTTAACATACGTGGGGGTAACGGCTACACCTTC | CASSFNIRGGNGYTF
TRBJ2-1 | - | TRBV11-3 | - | TGTGCCAGCAGCTTACTAGATTACAATGAGCAGTTCTTC | CASSLLDYNEQFF
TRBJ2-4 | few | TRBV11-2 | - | TGTGCCAGCAGCCACGACCAGGGTTCCATTCAGTACTTC | CASSHDQGSIQYF